A single sample is the source of the 7 T cell receptor beta chains below, sequenced in a study of cytomegalovirus exposure and HLA in healthy donors (dated by TCRdb to about 2017). Library preparation employed the immunoSEQ multiplex PCR assay. For the multiplex PCR, a mixture combining 60 forward primers for TCR Vbeta segments and 13 reverse primers for TCR Jbeta segments was used. Not all clones reach the TCRdb copy of this immuneACCESS table, which keeps in-frame sequences only. Checked studies attribute under half of the gap to unresolved V genes and leave the rest unexplained. The sample table gives more than 130,000 clones. Less than 3.5% of the sample comes from the top ten. Sequencing used PBMCs. The origin of the receptors is a man between 35 and 55 years old in good health and CMV-seronegative.

This chain uses TRBV6-4 with TRBJ2-7; 9 bases match TRBD2. This CDR3 is 16 amino acids long. V gave up 2 bases and J gave up 1 base; unmatched junction bases: 6. Germline V gene lookup returns CDR1 MRHNA and CDR2 SNTAGT. The DNA of the CDR3 is TGTGCCAGCAGTGACCGGCGGGAGGGCTGGTCCTACGAGCAGTACTTC. Translation: CASSDRREGWSYEQYF.

The chain joins TRBV11-2 to TRBJ1-2; the D gene is possibly TRBD1 (6 bases). Germline CDR1 SGHAT, CDR2 FQNNGV. The CDR3 has 13 amino acids. V was shortened by 1 base and J by 8 bases, with 11 bases between the two germline ends. The CDR3 region is CASSLAQGRGYTF. DNA for the CDR3: TGTGCCAGCAGCTTAGCACAGGGTCGGGGCTACACCTTC.

This chain uses TRBV25-1 with TRBJ2-1; TRBD2 agrees at 9 bases. Germline CDR1 and CDR2: MGHDK and SYGVNS. Trimming cost V 9 bases and J 4 bases; bases outside gene matches: 10. The length of the CDR3 is 15 residues. For the CDR3, the DNA is TGTGCCAGTCAATTGGCGGGGGGGGTTTACAATGAGCAGTTCTTC. Translating it yields CASQLAGGVYNEQFF.

This chain uses TRBV6-1 with TRBJ2-7, with D maybe TRBD2 (6 bases). Germline V gene lookup returns CDR1 MNHNS and CDR2 SASEGT. Trimming pared 1 base from V and 1 base from J, leaving 11 bases between. The CDR3 runs to 15 residues. The CDR3 spells CASSEELAGSYEQYF. For the CDR3, the DNA is TGTGCCAGCAGTGAAGAACTAGCCGGTTCCTACGAGCAGTACTTC.

This chain uses TRBV4-1 with TRBJ1-2; the D is unclear. The V end was cut by 4 bases, the J end by 5 bases, with 8 bases between. The CDR3 sequence is 12 residues long. Germline V lookup: CDR1 MGHRA, CDR2 YSYEKL. CDR3: CASSPPGYGYTF. CDR3 nucleotides: TGCGCCAGCAGCCCACCGGGTTATGGCTACACCTTC.

The gene calls are TRBV2 and TRBJ2-2; D uncertain. The V and J ends lost 3 bases and 3 bases respectively, with 8 bases between them. The CDR3 is made up of 14 amino acids. CDR1 is SNHLY, CDR2 FYNNEI, per germline. The chain's CDR3 is CASSEVYYTGELFF. The CDR3 DNA reads as TGTGCCAGCAGTGAGGTTTACTACACCGGGGAGCTGTTTTTT.

The chain uses TRBV9 and TRBJ2-3; D perhaps matches TRBD1 (5 bases). There are 16 residues in the CDR3. Trimming left V 0 bases short and J 4 bases short, with 15 bases between. CDR1 and CDR2 (germline): SGDLS, YYNGEE. Written as DNA, the CDR3 is TGTGCCAGCAGCGTAGGAGGCGGCAGGGCCTCAGATACGCAGTATTTT. Its translation is CASSVGGGRASDTQYF.